The 13 T cell receptor beta chains below were found in one sample sequenced in a study of a mutant IDH1 vaccine in newly diagnosed glioma (dated by TCRdb to 2020 to 2023). For these TCRs, the target antigens are not known. Sample time point, as interpreted from the label and publication: week 11, during vaccination. Each vaccine dose was 300 ug of a 20-mer mutant IDH1 peptide in Montanide, given subcutaneously with topical imiquimod. Receptor amplification or capture employed the immunoSEQ multiplex PCR assay. What TCRdb holds here is the immuneACCESS table cut down to in-frame rearrangements. Part of the clones is not present; checked against another copy, under half of the missing clones reflect an unresolved V gene, and the others are unexplained. The sample profile shows approximately 110,000 clones; roughly 90% of them were found once. The ten largest clonotypes hold 0.5% to 0.65% of the sample.

Specimen: PBMCs, collected from a glioma patient whose treatment included an IDH1 peptide vaccine. Receptors originate from a woman between 50 and 59 years old with glioma.

This clone was found a few times. The gene calls are TRBV9 and TRBJ1-1, with 9 positions matching TRBD1. After removal of 4 bases from V and 1 base from J, the junction contained 8 bases not matched to a gene. CDR1 and CDR2 (germline): SGDLS, YYNGEE. The CDR3 sequence is 16 residues long. The CDR3 protein is CASSNGQGKWNTEAFF. The CDR3, as DNA: TGTGCCAGCAGCAATGGACAGGGGAAATGGAACACTGAAGCTTTCTTT.

The chain couples TRBV19 to TRBJ1-1; D is perhaps TRBD1 (6 bases). The CDR3 length is 16 residues. Germline V gene data show CDR1 as LNHDA and CDR2 as SQIVND (reference sequence). V lost 5 bases and J 6 bases, leaving 22 bases between the germline ends. In DNA form, the CDR3 reads TGTGCCAGTAGTCCCCGGCGGGGGCCAGTAGGTCCTGAAGCTTTCTTT. Residues: CASSPRRGPVGPEAFF. Combining the CDR3 with reference TRBV19 and TRBJ1-1 gives the whole variable domain DGGITQSPKYLFRKEGQNVTLSCEQNLNHDAMYWYRQDPGQGLRLIYYSQIVNDFQKGDIAEGYSVSREKKESFPLTVTSAQKNPTAFYLCASSPRRGPVGPEAFFGQGTRLTVV.

This clone has just one count. The chain has TRBV28 and TRBJ2-7; 9 nucleotides line up with TRBD1. The CDR3 sequence is 15 residues long. Losses at the gene ends were 3 bases for V and 3 bases for J; bases not matched to a gene: 6. From germline, CDR1 is MDHEN and CDR2 SYDVKM. The CDR3 bases are TGTGCCAGCAGTTTTAGAGGACAGGGGAACTACGAGCAGTACTTC. Translation gives CASSFRGQGNYEQYF.

The CDR3: CAWSVRGGSSYEQYF. CDR3 coding DNA: TGTGCCTGGAGTGTACGCGGCGGGAGCTCCTACGAGCAGTACTTC. This chain links TRBV30 with TRBJ2-7, with TRBD2 identical over 7 bases. With V trimmed by 0 bases and J by 0 bases, 5 bases remained unmatched. Germline V gene sequence: CDR1 GTSNPN, CDR2 SVGIG (reference sequence). This CDR3 has 15 amino acids.

The chain couples TRBV30 to TRBJ1-2; D remains unclear. Germline values: CDR1 GTSNPN, CDR2 SVGIG (reference sequence). V lost 7 bases and J lost 6, with 12 bases in between. The CDR3 spans 11 residues. The CDR3 region has the DNA TGTGCCTTTTTAAGGGTAAATGGCTACACCTTC. This sequence encodes CAFLRVNGYTF. Filled out from reference TRBV30 and TRBJ1-2, the complete variable domain reads SQTIHQWPATLVQPVGSPLSLECTVEGTSNPNLYWYRQAAGRGLQLLFYSVGIGQISSEVPQNLSASRPQDRQFILSSKKLLLSDSGFYLCAFLRVNGYTFGSGTRLTVV.

This chain uses TRBV18 with TRBJ2-2, with 7 bases that match TRBD1. CDR3 length: 19 residues. Unmatched junction bases numbered 14, after V lost 3 bases and J lost 1 base. Germline V gene data show CDR1 as KGHSH and CDR2 as LQKENI. CDR3 amino acids: CASSPPGQAPSLNTGELFF. CDR3 sequence (DNA): TGTGCCAGCTCACCCCCCGGACAGGCCCCTAGCCTGAACACCGGGGAGCTGTTTTTT. The variable domain in full, with the rest retrieved from reference TRBV18 and TRBJ2-2, is NAGVMQNPRHLVRRRGQEARLRCSPMKGHSHVYWYRQLPEEGLKFMVYLQKENIIDESGMPKERFSAEFPKEGPSILRIQQVVRGDSAAYFCASSPPGQAPSLNTGELFFGEGSRLTVL.

This sequence joins TRBV11-2 and TRBJ2-7, with D perhaps TRBD1 (6 bases). This CDR3 has 13 residues. Trimming took 5 bases from V and 2 from J, leaving 10 bases between them. CDR1 is SGHAT and CDR2 is FQNNGV in the germline V gene. The CDR3 sequence: CASSLRTAYEQYF. CDR3 DNA: TGTGCCAGCAGCCTTCGGACAGCCTACGAGCAGTACTTC.

This clone was seen only once. CDR3 sequence reads: CASSPDPANGELFF. Here the CDR3 DNA reads TGTGCCAGCAGCCCGGACCCGGCCAACGGGGAGCTGTTTTTT. The rearrangement uses TRBV5-4 and TRBJ2-2; D uncertain. In germline, CDR1 is SGHNT, CDR2 YYREEE (reference sequence). CDR3 length equals 14 residues. The V gene lost 4 bases and the J gene lost 7 bases, with 14 bases spanning the gap.

This chain uses TRBV7-9 with TRBJ1-1, with TRBD1 as a possible D gene (6 bases). CDR1 is SEHNR and CDR2 is FQNEAQ in the germline V gene (reference sequence). V lost 5 bases to trimming and J lost 0 bases, with 13 bases between them. The CDR3 runs 15 residues. CDR3 nucleotides: TGTGCCAGCAGCCCGCTAGGACAGTTGAACACTGAAGCTTTCTTT. Translation gives CASSPLGQLNTEAFF.

The V call is TRBV28, the J call TRBJ2-1, with TRBD2 matching 12 bases. Germline trimming cut 6 bases from V and 7 bases from J; bases unmatched to any gene: 7. This CDR3 spans 15 amino acids. Germline CDR1 MDHEN, CDR2 SYDVKM. The CDR3 loop reads CASRTGLAGRNEQFF. In DNA, the CDR3 is TGTGCCAGCAGAACCGGACTAGCGGGGCGGAATGAGCAGTTCTTC.

CDR3 DNA sequence: TGTGCCAGCAGCCAAGGACGGACTAGCGGCCTAAGGGATGAGCAGTTCTTC. It encodes CASSQGRTSGLRDEQFF. The chain is built from TRBV14 and TRBJ2-1; 10 bases map to TRBD2. The CDR3 runs to 17 residues. Trimming took 1 base from V and 8 from J; bases not matched to a gene: 11. Germline CDR1 SGHDN, CDR2 FVKESK. Complete variable domain (other parts from reference TRBV14 and TRBJ2-1): EAGVTQFPSHSVIEKGQTVTLRCDPISGHDNLYWYRRVMGKEIKFLLHFVKESKQDESGMPNNRFLAERTGGTYSTLKVQPAELEDSGVYFCASSQGRTSGLRDEQFFGPGTRLTVL.

This clone showed up just once. The chain carries TRBV20-1 and TRBJ2-7, with D possibly matching TRBD2 (5 bases). V was cut by 8 bases and J by 3 bases, with 8 bases left in between. The CDR3 loop spans 10 amino acids. Per the germline V gene, CDR1 is DFQATT and CDR2 is SNEGSKA (reference sequence). Here the CDR3 reads CSSGYYEQYF. The DNA of the CDR3 is TGCAGTTCGGGGTACTACGAGCAGTACTTC.

V and J are TRBV19 and TRBJ1-6, with 8 nucleotides matching TRBD1. The CDR3 runs to 16 residues. Germline V lookup: CDR1 LNHDA, CDR2 SQIVND (reference sequence). V lost 3 bases, J lost 6 bases, and 7 bases stayed unmatched. The CDR3 DNA reads as TGTGCCAGTAGTATCGCGAACAGGGGGATTAATTCACCCCTCCACTTT. Translated: CASSIANRGINSPLHF.